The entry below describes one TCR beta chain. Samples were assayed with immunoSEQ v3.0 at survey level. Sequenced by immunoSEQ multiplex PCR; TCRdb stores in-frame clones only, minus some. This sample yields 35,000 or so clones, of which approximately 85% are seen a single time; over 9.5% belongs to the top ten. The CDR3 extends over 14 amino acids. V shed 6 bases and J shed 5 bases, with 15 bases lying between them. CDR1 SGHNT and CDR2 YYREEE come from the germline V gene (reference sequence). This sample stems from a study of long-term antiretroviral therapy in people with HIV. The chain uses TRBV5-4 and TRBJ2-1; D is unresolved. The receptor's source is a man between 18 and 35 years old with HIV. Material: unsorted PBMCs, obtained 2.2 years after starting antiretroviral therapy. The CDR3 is CASKVPETDNEQFF. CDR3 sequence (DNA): TGTGCCAGCAAAGTACCCGAAACAGACAATGAGCAGTTCTTC.